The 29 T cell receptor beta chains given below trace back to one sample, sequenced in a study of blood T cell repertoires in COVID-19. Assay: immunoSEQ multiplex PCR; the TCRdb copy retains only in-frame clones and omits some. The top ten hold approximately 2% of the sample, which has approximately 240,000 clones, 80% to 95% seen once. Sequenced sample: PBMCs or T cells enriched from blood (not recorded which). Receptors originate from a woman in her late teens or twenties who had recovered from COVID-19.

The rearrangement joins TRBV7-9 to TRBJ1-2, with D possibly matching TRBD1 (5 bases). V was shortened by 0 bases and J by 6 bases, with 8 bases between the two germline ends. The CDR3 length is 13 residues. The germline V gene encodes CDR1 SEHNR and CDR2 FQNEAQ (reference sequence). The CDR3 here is CASSLAGGDGYTF. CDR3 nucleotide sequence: TGTGCCAGCAGCTTAGCGGGAGGGGATGGCTACACCTTC.

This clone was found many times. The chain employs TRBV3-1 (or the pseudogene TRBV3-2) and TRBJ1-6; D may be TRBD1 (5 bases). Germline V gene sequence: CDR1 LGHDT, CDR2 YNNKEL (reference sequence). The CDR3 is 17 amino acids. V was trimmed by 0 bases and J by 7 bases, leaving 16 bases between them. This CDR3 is CASSQDSGAGGNSPLHF. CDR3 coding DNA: TGTGCCAGCAGCCAAGATTCTGGGGCAGGTGGGAATTCACCCCTCCACTTT.

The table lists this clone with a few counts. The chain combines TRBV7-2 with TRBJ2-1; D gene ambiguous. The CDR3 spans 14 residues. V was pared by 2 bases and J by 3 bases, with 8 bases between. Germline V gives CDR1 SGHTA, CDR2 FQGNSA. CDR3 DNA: TGTGCCAGCAGCTTACCCCAAAACTACAATGAGCAGTTCTTC. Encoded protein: CASSLPQNYNEQFF.

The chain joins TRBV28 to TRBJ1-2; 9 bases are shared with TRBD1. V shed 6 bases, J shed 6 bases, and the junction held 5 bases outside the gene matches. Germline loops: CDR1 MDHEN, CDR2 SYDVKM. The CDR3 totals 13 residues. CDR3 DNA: TGTGCCAGCAGACAGGGGGCGGGGGATGGCTACACCTTC. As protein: CASRQGAGDGYTF.

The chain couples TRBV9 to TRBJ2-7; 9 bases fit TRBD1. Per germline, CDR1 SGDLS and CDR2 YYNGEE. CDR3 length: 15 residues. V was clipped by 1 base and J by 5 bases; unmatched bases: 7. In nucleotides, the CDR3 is TGTGCCAGCAGCGTAACGGGACAGGGATGGCACGAGCAGTACTTC. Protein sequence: CASSVTGQGWHEQYF.

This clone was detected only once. CDR3 amino acids: CASSPGRDEQFF. CDR3 sequence (DNA): TGTGCCAGCTCACCAGGGAGGGATGAGCAGTTCTTC. This chain connects TRBV18 to TRBJ2-1, with TRBD2 matching over 7 bases. This CDR3 contains 12 residues. Germline CDR1 and CDR2: KGHSH and LQKENI. V dropped 2 bases and J dropped 8; count of bases not matched to a gene: 0.

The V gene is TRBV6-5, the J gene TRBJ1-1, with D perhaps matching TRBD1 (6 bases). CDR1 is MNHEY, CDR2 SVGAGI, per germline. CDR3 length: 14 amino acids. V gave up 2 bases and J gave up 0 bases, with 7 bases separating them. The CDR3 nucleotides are TGTGCCAGCAGTTACACAGGGATGAACACTGAAGCTTTCTTT. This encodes CASSYTGMNTEAFF.

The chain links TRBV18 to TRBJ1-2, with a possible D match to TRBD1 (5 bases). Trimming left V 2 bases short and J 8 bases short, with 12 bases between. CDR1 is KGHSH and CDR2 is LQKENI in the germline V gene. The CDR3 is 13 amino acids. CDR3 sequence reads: CASSPGAVWGYTF. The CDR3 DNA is TGTGCCAGCTCACCAGGGGCAGTGTGGGGCTACACCTTC.

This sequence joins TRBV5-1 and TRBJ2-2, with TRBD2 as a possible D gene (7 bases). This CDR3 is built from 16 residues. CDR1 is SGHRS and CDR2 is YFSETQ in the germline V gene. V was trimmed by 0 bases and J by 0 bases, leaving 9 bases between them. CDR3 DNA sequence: TGCGCCAGCAGCTTGGGGCGGGGGCCGAACACCGGGGAGCTGTTTTTT. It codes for CASSLGRGPNTGELFF.

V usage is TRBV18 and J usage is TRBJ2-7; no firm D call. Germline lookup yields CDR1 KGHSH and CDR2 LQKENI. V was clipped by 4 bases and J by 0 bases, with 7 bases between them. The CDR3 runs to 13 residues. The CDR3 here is CASSQSVSYEQYF. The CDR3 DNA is TGTGCCAGCTCACAATCGGTCTCCTACGAGCAGTACTTC.

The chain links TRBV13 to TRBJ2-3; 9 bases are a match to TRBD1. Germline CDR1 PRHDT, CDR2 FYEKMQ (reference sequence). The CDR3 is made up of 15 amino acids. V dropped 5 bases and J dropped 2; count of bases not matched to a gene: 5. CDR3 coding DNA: TGTGCCAGCAGCACCCGGACAGGGGACACAGATACGCAGTATTTT. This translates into CASSTRTGDTDTQYF.

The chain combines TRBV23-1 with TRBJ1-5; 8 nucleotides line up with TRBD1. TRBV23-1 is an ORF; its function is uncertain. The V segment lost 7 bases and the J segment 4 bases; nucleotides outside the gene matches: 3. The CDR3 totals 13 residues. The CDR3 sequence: CASTTGGNQPQHF. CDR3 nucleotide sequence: TGCGCCAGCACCACAGGGGGAAATCAGCCCCAGCATTTT.

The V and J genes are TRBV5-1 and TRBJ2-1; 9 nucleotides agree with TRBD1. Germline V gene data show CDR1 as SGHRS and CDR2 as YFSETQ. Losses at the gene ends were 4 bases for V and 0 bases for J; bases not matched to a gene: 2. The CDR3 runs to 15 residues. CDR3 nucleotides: TGCGCCAGCAGCGGGACAGGGAACTCCTACAATGAGCAGTTCTTC. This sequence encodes CASSGTGNSYNEQFF.

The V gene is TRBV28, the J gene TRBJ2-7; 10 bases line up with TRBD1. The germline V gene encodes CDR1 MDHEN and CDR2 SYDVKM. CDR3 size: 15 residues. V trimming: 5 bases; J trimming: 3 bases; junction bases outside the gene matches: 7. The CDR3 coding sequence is TGTGCCAGCAGTCCGACCGGGGACAGGGGCTACGAGCAGTACTTC. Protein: CASSPTGDRGYEQYF.

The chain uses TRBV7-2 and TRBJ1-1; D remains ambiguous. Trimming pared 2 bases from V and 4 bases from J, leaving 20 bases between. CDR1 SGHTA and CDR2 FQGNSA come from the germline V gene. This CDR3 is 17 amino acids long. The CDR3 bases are TGTGCCAGCAGCTTAAACCCCCATGGCCTCGGCGGCACTGAAGCTTTCTTT. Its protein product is CASSLNPHGLGGTEAFF. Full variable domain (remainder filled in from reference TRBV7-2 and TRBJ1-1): GAGVSQSPSNKVTEKGKDVELRCDPISGHTALYWYRQSLGQGLEFLIYFQGNSAPDKSGLPSDRFSAERTGGSVSTLTIQRTQQEDSAVYLCASSLNPHGLGGTEAFFGQGTRLTVV.

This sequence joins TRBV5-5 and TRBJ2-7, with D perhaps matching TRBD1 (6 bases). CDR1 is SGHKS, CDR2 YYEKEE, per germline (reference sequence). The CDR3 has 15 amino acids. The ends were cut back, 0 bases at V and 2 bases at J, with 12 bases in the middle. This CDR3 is CASSLVDRSTYEQYF. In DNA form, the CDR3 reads TGTGCCAGCAGCTTGGTCGACAGGTCCACCTACGAGCAGTACTTC.

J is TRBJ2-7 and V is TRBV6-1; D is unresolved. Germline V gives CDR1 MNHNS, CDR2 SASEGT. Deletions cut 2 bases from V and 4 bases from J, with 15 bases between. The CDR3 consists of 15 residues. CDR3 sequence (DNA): TGTGCCAGCAGTGAAAGTTCCCCCGCGGCATACGAGCAGTACTTC. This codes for CASSESSPAAYEQYF.

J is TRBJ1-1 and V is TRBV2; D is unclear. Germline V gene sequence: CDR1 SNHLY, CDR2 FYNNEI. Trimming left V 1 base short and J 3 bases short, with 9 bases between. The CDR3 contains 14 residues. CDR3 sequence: CASSEEMGDTEAFF. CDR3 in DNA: TGTGCCAGCAGTGAAGAGATGGGAGACACTGAAGCTTTCTTT.

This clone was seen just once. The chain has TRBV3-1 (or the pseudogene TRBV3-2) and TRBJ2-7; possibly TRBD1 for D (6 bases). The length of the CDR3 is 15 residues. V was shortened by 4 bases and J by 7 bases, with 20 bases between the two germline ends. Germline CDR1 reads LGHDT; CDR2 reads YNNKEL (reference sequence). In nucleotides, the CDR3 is TGTGCCAGCAGCCCCCATGGCAGGGGACAAGAAGAGCAGTACTTC. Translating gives CASSPHGRGQEEQYF.

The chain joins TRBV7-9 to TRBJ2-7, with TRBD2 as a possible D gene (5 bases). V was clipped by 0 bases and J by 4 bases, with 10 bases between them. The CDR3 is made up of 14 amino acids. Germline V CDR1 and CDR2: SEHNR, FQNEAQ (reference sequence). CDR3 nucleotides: TGTGCCAGCAGCTTAGCGCTAGCAGAGTACGAGCAGTACTTC. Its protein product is CASSLALAEYEQYF.

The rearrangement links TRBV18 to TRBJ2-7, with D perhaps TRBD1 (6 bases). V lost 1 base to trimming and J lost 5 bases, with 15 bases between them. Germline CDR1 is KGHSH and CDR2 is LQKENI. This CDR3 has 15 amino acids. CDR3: CASSPQRDNTDEQYF. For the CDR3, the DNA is TGTGCCAGCTCACCACAAAGGGACAACACCGACGAGCAGTACTTC.

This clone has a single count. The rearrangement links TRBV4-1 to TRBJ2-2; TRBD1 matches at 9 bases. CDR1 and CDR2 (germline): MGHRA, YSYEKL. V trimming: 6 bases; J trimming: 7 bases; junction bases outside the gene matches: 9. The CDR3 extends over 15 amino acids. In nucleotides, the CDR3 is TGCGCCAGCAGTTTTAACAGGGGGCAGGGCGGGGAGCTGTTTTTT. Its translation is CASSFNRGQGGELFF.

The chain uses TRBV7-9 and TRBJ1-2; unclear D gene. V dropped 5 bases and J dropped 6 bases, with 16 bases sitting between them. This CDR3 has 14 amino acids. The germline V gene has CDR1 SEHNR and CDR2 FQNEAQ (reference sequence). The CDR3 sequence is CASSPPDGVHGYTF. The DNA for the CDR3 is TGTGCCAGCAGCCCGCCAGACGGGGTTCATGGCTACACCTTC.

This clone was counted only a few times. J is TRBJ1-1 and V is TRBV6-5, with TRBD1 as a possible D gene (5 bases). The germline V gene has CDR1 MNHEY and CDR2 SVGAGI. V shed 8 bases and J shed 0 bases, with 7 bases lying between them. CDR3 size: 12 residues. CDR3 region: CASGHLNTEAFF. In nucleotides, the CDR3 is TGTGCCAGCGGACATCTGAACACTGAAGCTTTCTTT.

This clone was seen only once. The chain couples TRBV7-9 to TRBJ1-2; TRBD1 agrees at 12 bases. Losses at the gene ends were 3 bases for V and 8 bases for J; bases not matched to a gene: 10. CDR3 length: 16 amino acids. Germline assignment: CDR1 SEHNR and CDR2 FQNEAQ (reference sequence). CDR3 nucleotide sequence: TGTGCCAGCAGCTTTTCAACCGGGACAGGGGGCTGGGGCTACACCTTC. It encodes CASSFSTGTGGWGYTF.

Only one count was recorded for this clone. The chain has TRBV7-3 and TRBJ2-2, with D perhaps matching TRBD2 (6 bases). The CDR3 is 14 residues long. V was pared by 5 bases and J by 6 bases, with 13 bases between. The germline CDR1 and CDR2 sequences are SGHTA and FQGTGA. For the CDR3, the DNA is TGTGCCAGCAGCCGTGGCGGGGCGGCCGGGGAGCTGTTTTTT. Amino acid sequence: CASSRGGAAGELFF.

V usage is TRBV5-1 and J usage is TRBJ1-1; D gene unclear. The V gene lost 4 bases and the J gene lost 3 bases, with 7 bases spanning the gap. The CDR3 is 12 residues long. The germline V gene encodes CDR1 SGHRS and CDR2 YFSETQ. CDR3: CASSATYTEAFF. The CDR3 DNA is TGCGCCAGCAGCGCGACTTACACTGAAGCTTTCTTT.

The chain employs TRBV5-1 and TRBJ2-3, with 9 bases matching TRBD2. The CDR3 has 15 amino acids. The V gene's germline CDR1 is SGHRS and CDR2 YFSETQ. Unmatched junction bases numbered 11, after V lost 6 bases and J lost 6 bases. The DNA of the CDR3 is TGCGCCAGCACGCCCGGGGCGGGGGGGCCCGATACGCAGTATTTT. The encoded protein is CASTPGAGGPDTQYF.

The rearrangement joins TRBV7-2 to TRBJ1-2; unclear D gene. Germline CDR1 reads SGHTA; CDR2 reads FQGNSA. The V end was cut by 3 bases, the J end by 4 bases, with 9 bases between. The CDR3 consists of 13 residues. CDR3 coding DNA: TGTGCCAGCAGCTTGCAAGGGAGCTATGGCTACACCTTC. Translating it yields CASSLQGSYGYTF.